These 23 T cell receptor beta chains came from one sample sequenced in a study of cytotoxic CD8 clonotypes in ibrutinib-treated CLL. Sequenced by immunoSEQ multiplex PCR; TCRdb stores in-frame clones only, minus some. The sample records about 140,000 clones, under 95% being singletons. Source: PBMCs, taken after 12 months of ibrutinib treatment. The receptors here all came from a human donor with chronic lymphocytic leukemia.

This clone was counted only a few times. V gene TRBV28 combines with J gene TRBJ2-7; a weak D match, TRBD1 (5 bases). The germline CDR1 and CDR2 sequences are MDHEN and SYDVKM. The CDR3 sequence is 13 residues long. With 6 bases removed from V and 3 bases from J, the gap between germline ends came to 12 bases. CDR3 nucleotide sequence: TGTGCCAGCAGCCGCACAGGTCTCTACGAGCAGTACTTC. It is translated as CASSRTGLYEQYF.

The rearrangement links TRBV2 to TRBJ1-1, with TRBD1 matching over 7 bases. CDR1 is SNHLY and CDR2 is FYNNEI in the germline V gene. The CDR3 runs 15 residues. With V trimmed by 0 bases and J by 6 bases, 7 bases remained unmatched. This CDR3 reads CASSEATGSNPEAFF. The CDR3, as DNA: TGTGCCAGCAGTGAAGCGACAGGGAGTAACCCTGAAGCTTTCTTT.

The rearrangement joins TRBV18 to TRBJ1-5; D ambiguous. CDR1 is KGHSH and CDR2 is LQKENI in the germline V gene. The V and J ends lost 3 bases and 2 bases respectively, with 8 bases between them. This CDR3 spans 14 amino acids. CDR3 bases: TGTGCCAGCTCACCCTCTCAGGGCAATCAGCCCCAGCATTTT. Translating it yields CASSPSQGNQPQHF.

This sequence joins TRBV20-1 and TRBJ2-1; unclear D gene. The CDR3 contains 10 residues. The germline V gene encodes CDR1 DFQATT and CDR2 SNEGSKA (reference sequence). V was clipped by 5 bases and J by 12 bases, with 11 bases between them. The CDR3 bases are TGCAGTGCTCAGCAGAAGACGCAGTTCTTC. This encodes CSAQQKTQFF.

V is TRBV7-3 and J is TRBJ2-5; D unresolved. CDR1 and CDR2 (germline): SGHTA, FQGTGA. The CDR3 is 15 amino acids. Trimming pared 1 base from V and 3 bases from J, leaving 12 bases between. CDR3 in amino acids: CASSLRVGDEETQYF. The CDR3 DNA follows: TGTGCCAGCAGCTTAAGGGTTGGCGATGAAGAGACCCAGTACTTC.

This clone was counted once. J is TRBJ2-1 and V is TRBV2, with TRBD1 matching 7 bases. The J segment lost 2 bases and the V segment lost 7 bases, leaving 11 bases of the junction unmatched. Germline V CDR1 and CDR2: SNHLY, FYNNEI. The CDR3 sequence is 16 residues long. In nucleotides, the CDR3 is TGTGCCAGCAACTCGTATCCGGGACAGCCCTACAATGAGCAGTTCTTC. Its protein is CASNSYPGQPYNEQFF.

In the case of this clone: One junction end does not reproduce the germline sequence, and a read error may be involved. The chain is built from TRBV7-7 and TRBJ2-5; the D gene could be TRBD1 or TRBD2 (5 bases each). The V gene's germline CDR1 is SSHAT and CDR2 FNYEAQ (reference sequence). The CDR3 loop spans 15 amino acids. The CDR3 protein is CASSLDGRGGETQYF. The CDR3 bases are TGTGCTAGCAGCTTAGATGGTCGGGGCGGAGAGACCCAGTACTTC.

The genes are TRBV4-1 and TRBJ2-1, with no clear D. The CDR3 is 16 residues long. Germline assignment: CDR1 MGHRA and CDR2 YSYEKL. V was cut by 4 bases and J by 2 bases, with 15 bases left in between. CDR3 sequence (DNA): TGCGCCAGCAGCCCAAGGAACGGTGACCCCTACAATGAGCAGTTCTTC. Encoded protein: CASSPRNGDPYNEQFF.

V usage is TRBV7-9 and J usage is TRBJ2-7, with a weak D call TRBD2 (6 bases). Germline V CDR1 and CDR2: SEHNR, FQNEAQ (reference sequence). The germline V and J ends were trimmed by 1 base and 4 bases, with 17 bases remaining between them. This CDR3 contains 16 residues. In DNA form, the CDR3 reads TGTGCCAGCAGCTTAGGCCCGACGGGGGTTTTGTACGAGCAGTACTTC. Its translation: CASSLGPTGVLYEQYF.

The chain combines TRBV7-6 with TRBJ2-5, with D tentatively TRBD2 (6 bases). Between the trimmed V and J ends, which lost 2 bases and 4 bases, there was a span of 8 bases. There are 13 residues in the CDR3. CDR1 is SGHVS and CDR2 is FNYEAQ in the germline V gene. CDR3 in amino acids: CASSLLGGETQYF. As DNA, the CDR3 is TGTGCCAGCAGCTTATTGGGGGGAGAGACCCAGTACTTC.

The chain uses TRBV5-1 and TRBJ2-2; no clear D gene. The CDR3 covers 14 residues. CDR1 is SGHRS and CDR2 is YFSETQ in the germline V gene. Between the trimmed V and J ends, which lost 0 bases and 7 bases, there was a span of 10 bases. This CDR3 reads CASSLGWVGGELFF. The CDR3 coding sequence is TGCGCCAGCAGCTTGGGATGGGTTGGCGGGGAGCTGTTTTTT.

CDR3 in DNA: TGTGCCAGCAGCTCTTCCAACGTCCTGACTTTC. Its translation is CASSSSNVLTF. The chain joins TRBV7-3 to TRBJ2-6; D is uncertain. Germline V CDR1 and CDR2: SGHTA, FQGTGA. This CDR3 region has 11 residues. V gave up 4 bases and J gave up 8 bases, with 3 bases separating them.

The chain has TRBV18 and TRBJ1-1; 8 bases match TRBD1. Germline V gene sequence: CDR1 KGHSH, CDR2 LQKENI. After removal of 4 bases from V and 8 bases from J, the junction contained 3 bases not matched to a gene. The CDR3 extends over 12 amino acids. The CDR3 loop reads CASSLRDREAFF. Here the CDR3 DNA reads TGTGCCAGCTCACTCCGGGACAGGGAAGCTTTCTTT.

The chain has TRBV7-9 and TRBJ2-2; D could derive from TRBD1 or TRBD2 (6 bases each). V lost 5 bases and J 0 bases, leaving 13 bases between the germline ends. CDR1 and CDR2 from the germline V gene are SEHNR and FQNEAQ (reference sequence). The length of the CDR3 is 16 residues. CDR3 sequence reads: CASSHVGGANTGELFF. The CDR3, as DNA: TGTGCCAGCAGCCATGTGGGGGGCGCGAACACCGGGGAGCTGTTTTTT.

The chain recombines TRBV6-5 with TRBJ2-2; D uncertain. This CDR3 is built from 15 residues. Per the germline V gene, CDR1 is MNHEY and CDR2 is SVGAGI. The V and J ends lost 5 bases and 1 base respectively, with 11 bases between them. The CDR3 region has the DNA TGTGCCAGCAGTCGCCGGAGCCTGAACACCGGGGAGCTGTTTTTT. Protein product: CASSRRSLNTGELFF.

The chain is built from TRBV27 and TRBJ2-7, with 7 nucleotides matching TRBD2. The CDR3 is 17 amino acids. Germline V lookup: CDR1 MNHEY, CDR2 SMNVEV (reference sequence). J was trimmed by 0 bases and V by 0 bases; bases with no gene match: 8. The CDR3 spells CASSLSGGTPYSYEQYF. CDR3 nucleotide sequence: TGTGCCAGCAGTTTATCGGGGGGGACTCCTTACTCCTACGAGCAGTACTTC.

The chain links TRBV27 to TRBJ2-7; maybe TRBD1 (6 bases). The CDR3 runs to 14 residues. Trimming took 3 bases from V and 3 from J, leaving 12 bases between them. Germline-derived CDR1 and CDR2 are MNHEY and SMNVEV (reference sequence). The CDR3 bases are TGTGCCAGCAGTTTTCAGGGGAAGGGCTACGAGCAGTACTTC. It is translated as CASSFQGKGYEQYF.

J is TRBJ2-7 and V is TRBV5-1; 7 nucleotides align to TRBD2. Germline V CDR1 and CDR2: SGHRS, YFSETQ. CDR3 length: 16 amino acids. Unmatched junction bases numbered 10, after V lost 0 bases and J lost 4 bases. CDR3 sequence: CASSLAGASGTYEQYF. CDR3 DNA sequence: TGCGCCAGCAGCTTGGCCGGGGCTAGCGGAACGTACGAGCAGTACTTC.

V usage is TRBV6-5 and J usage is TRBJ2-1; no clear D. This CDR3 region has 13 residues. V lost 2 bases, J lost 6 bases, and 8 bases lay in between. Germline V gene sequence: CDR1 MNHEY, CDR2 SVGAGI. The CDR3 DNA follows: TGTGCCAGCAGTTACGGGCCTTTCAATGAGCAGTTCTTC. It translates to CASSYGPFNEQFF.

The V and J genes are TRBV28 and TRBJ2-2; D not resolved. The CDR3 is 11 residues long. The V end was cut by 6 bases, the J end by 9 bases, with 8 bases between. The germline V gene encodes CDR1 MDHEN and CDR2 SYDVKM. For the CDR3, the DNA is TGTGCCAGCAGCATCCGGAGGGAGCTGTTTTTT. It translates to CASSIRRELFF.

The genes are TRBV4-1 and TRBJ1-5; D is uncertain. V was pared by 2 bases and J by 0 bases, with 8 bases between. This CDR3 spans 15 amino acids. Per germline, CDR1 MGHRA and CDR2 YSYEKL. The DNA for the CDR3 is TGCGCCAGCAGCCAAAGGACGGATAGCAATCAGCCCCAGCATTTT. The encoded protein is CASSQRTDSNQPQHF.

The rearrangement links TRBV11-3 to TRBJ2-6; D unclear. V was shortened by 7 bases and J by 1 base, with 5 bases between the two germline ends. The CDR3 has 13 residues. The germline gives CDR1 SGHNT, CDR2 YENEEA. The CDR3: CASTPSGANVLTF. CDR3 sequence (DNA): TGTGCCAGCACCCCTTCTGGGGCCAACGTCCTGACTTTC.

The sample holds one count of this clone. The rearrangement joins TRBV9 to TRBJ2-4; D possibly corresponds to TRBD2 (5 bases). V was shortened by 3 bases and J by 3 bases, with 22 bases between the two germline ends. The CDR3 totals 18 residues. Germline V gene sequence: CDR1 SGDLS, CDR2 YYNGEE. DNA of the CDR3: TGTGCCAGCAGCGCCTTCAACGTAACTAGGAGATACAAAAACATTCAGTACTTC. Its translation is CASSAFNVTRRYKNIQYF.